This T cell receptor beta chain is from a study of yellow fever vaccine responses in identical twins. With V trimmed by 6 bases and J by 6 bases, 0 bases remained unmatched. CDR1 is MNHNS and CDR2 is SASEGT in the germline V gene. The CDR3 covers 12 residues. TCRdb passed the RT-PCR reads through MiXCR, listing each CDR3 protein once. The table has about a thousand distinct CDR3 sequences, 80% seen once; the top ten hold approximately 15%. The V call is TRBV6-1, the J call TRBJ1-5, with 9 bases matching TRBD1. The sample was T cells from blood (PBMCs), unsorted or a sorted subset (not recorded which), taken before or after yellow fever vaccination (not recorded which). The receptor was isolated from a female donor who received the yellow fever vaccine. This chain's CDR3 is CASRDRGQPQHF. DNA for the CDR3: TGTGCCAGCAGGGACAGGGGTCAGCCCCAGCATTTT.